A selection of T cell receptor beta chains follows, all from one sample in a study of T cells in Graves' hyperthyroidism and ophthalmopathy. TCRdb ran MiXCR on the multiplex PCR reads and lists one entry per CDR3 protein. The sample has approximately 740,000 distinct CDR3 sequences, 14% seen once. Source material: blood. Receptors originate from a woman aged 18-29 years with Graves' hyperthyroidism. The CDR3 runs from the conserved cysteine through the conserved F or W. The order of the fields is clone size, J gene, D gene, V gene, CDR3 DNA, CDR3 protein. The D gene is left open where the match is weak. Where a row states a size, it is once, few, many or the class of an expanded clone; other rows omit it.

-,TRBJ1-3,-,TRBV18,TGTGCCAGCTCACCAGGGGAGTTCTCTGGAAACACCATATATTTT,CASSPGEFSGNTIYF
-,TRBJ2-5,TRBD2,TRBV29-1,TGCAGCGTTGATTCTAGCGGCCAAGAGACCCAGTACTTC,CSVDSSGQETQYF
many,TRBJ1-5,-,TRBV28,TGTGCCAGCAGTCAATTCGACAGGAACAATCAGCCCCAGCATTTT,CASSQFDRNNQPQHF
-,TRBJ2-1,-,TRBV11-3,TGTGCCAGCAGCACGACGGGACTGAAGGGGAACAATGAGCAGTTCTTC,CASSTTGLKGNNEQFF
many,TRBJ2-3,-,TRBV28,TGTGCCAGCAGTTTTGTTGAGGGATCAACAGATACGCAGTATTTT,CASSFVEGSTDTQYF
-,TRBJ2-7,TRBD2,TRBV5-6,TGTGCCAGCAGCTTTATGGGCGGGAGGCGGACCTACGAGCAGTACTTC,CASSFMGGRRTYEQYF
-,TRBJ2-1,-,TRBV5-4,TGTGCCAGCAGCAAACCCCCGGGACTGGAATACAATGAGCAGTTCTTC,CASSKPPGLEYNEQFF
-,TRBJ2-7,TRBD1,TRBV4-3,TGCGCCAGCAGCTTCAGGACAGGGAAGCACGAGCAGTACTTC,CASSFRTGKHEQYF
many,TRBJ1-1,TRBD1,TRBV30,TGTGCCTGGAGTGTGGGAGCCGGGACAGGGGGCACTGAAGCTTTCTTT,CAWSVGAGTGGTEAFF
many,TRBJ2-7,-,TRBV24-1,TGTGCCACCAGTGATTTTGACAGGACCGGTTCCTACGAGCAGTACTTC,CATSDFDRTGSYEQYF
many,TRBJ2-1,-,TRBV11-2,TGTGCCAGCAGTAGTGGGGCGTCTGAGCAGTTCTTC,CASSSGASEQFF
many,TRBJ1-5,-,TRBV12-3/TRBV12-4,TGTGCCAGCAGCCCGACTCAGGGGAGCACCAATCAGCCCCAGCATTTT,CASSPTQGSTNQPQHF
-,TRBJ2-4,TRBD2,TRBV20-1,TGCAGTGCTGGCTTGACTAGCGGAGCCAAAAACATTCAGTACTTC,CSAGLTSGAKNIQYF
many,TRBJ2-7,-,TRBV5-1,TGCGCCAGCACCCGGGACGGATCAAACTACGAGCAGTACTTC,CASTRDGSNYEQYF
many,TRBJ2-7,-,TRBV11-2,TGTGCCAGCAGCTTAGGGTTTTTGGACGAGCAGTACTTC,CASSLGFLDEQYF
many,TRBJ2-1,-,TRBV5-4,TGTGCCAGCAGCCGCGGGCGGGGCCAAAACAATGAGCAGTTCTTC,CASSRGRGQNNEQFF
-,TRBJ2-5,TRBD2,TRBV18,TGTGCCAGCTCACCGTCTTTTGGAGCGGGAGGTGTGGAGACCCAGTACTTC,CASSPSFGAGGVETQYF
few,TRBJ2-5,TRBD1,TRBV6-1,TGTGCCAGCAGTTATTCCGGGACAGGAGGCGAGACCCAGTACTTC,CASSYSGTGGETQYF
few,TRBJ1-1,-,TRBV18,TGTGCCAGCTCACCTATCCCGAACAGGGATGTGGTTGAAGCTTTCTTT,CASSPIPNRDVVEAFF
many,TRBJ2-1,-,TRBV20-1,TGCAGTGCGGAAGGTGGATACAATGAGCAGTTCTTC,CSAEGGYNEQFF
many,TRBJ2-5,TRBD1,TRBV3-1,TGTGCCAGCCGGGACAGATATCAAGAGACCCAGTACTTC,CASRDRYQETQYF
few,TRBJ1-5,TRBD1,TRBV29-1,TGCAGCGTTGCAGCGACAGGGGCTGGGAGCAATCAGCCCCAGCATTTT,CSVAATGAGSNQPQHF
many,TRBJ1-1,-,TRBV5-6,TGTGCCAGCAGTTGGCGATTGACAGATAACACTGAAGCTTTCTTT,CASSWRLTDNTEAFF
many,TRBJ2-5,-,TRBV12-3/TRBV12-4,TGTGCCAGCAGGGAGGTGGTGTCGGAGACCCAGTACTTC,CASREVVSETQYF
-,TRBJ1-1,-,TRBV14,TGTGCCAGCAGCCAAGACCGTCGGAGGGACTGGGAAAACACTGAAGCTTTCTTT,CASSQDRRRDWENTEAFF
-,TRBJ2-1,-,TRBV18,TGTGCCAGCTCACCTACCCTCGGGAGTTCCTACAATGAGCAGTTCTTC,CASSPTLGSSYNEQFF
-,TRBJ2-1,TRBD2,TRBV29-1,TGCAGCGTTGAAGAAAAGGGACTAGCGGGAGCCGGGGATGAGCAGTTCTTC,CSVEEKGLAGAGDEQFF
many,TRBJ1-4,TRBD1,TRBV20-1,TGCAGTGCTAGGGCCGAGACAGGGGTGGGAGCAACTAATGAAAAACTGTTTTTT,CSARAETGVGATNEKLFF
many,TRBJ2-6,-,TRBV7-6,TGTGCCAGCAGCTTAGCGACCCTTGACAGTTTGAGCTCTGGGGCCAACGTCCTGACTTTC,CASSLATLDSLSSGANVLTF
-,TRBJ2-1,TRBD2,TRBV7-9,TGTGCCAGCAGCTCCCTGGCTAGCGGGAGTAGCAATGAGCAGTTCTTC,CASSSLASGSSNEQFF
many,TRBJ2-2,-,TRBV12-3/TRBV12-4,TGTGCCAGCAGGCTATCATCGAGGGAGCTGTTTTTT,CASRLSSRELFF
many,TRBJ1-1,-,TRBV20-1,TGCAGTGCTAGTGCCGCCACGAACACTGAAGCTTTCTTT,CSASAATNTEAFF
many,TRBJ1-1,-,TRBV6-1,TGTGCCAGCAGTGAATTCGAGGCCACTGAAGCTTTCTTT,CASSEFEATEAFF
few,TRBJ2-3,-,TRBV27,TGTGCCAGCAGATCTGGCCTGACGACCCGCACAGATACGCAGTATTTT,CASRSGLTTRTDTQYF
many,TRBJ2-7,-,TRBV11-2,TGTGCCAGCAGCTTAGTAACCTTCACAGGGACCGAGCAGTACTTC,CASSLVTFTGTEQYF
many,TRBJ2-2,TRBD2,TRBV11-2,TGTGCCAGCAGCCCCGGACTAGATCCTTACGGCGGGGAGCTGTTTTTT,CASSPGLDPYGGELFF
-,TRBJ2-3,-,TRBV7-6,TGTGCCACCTCCTCTCCGTATCGGGGCCGCCGGGAAAGCACAGATACGCAGTATTTT,CATSSPYRGRRESTDTQYF
-,TRBJ2-1,-,TRBV6-1,TGTGCCAGCAGTCCGACAGGCGGGGATAACAATGAGCAGTTCTTC,CASSPTGGDNNEQFF
few,TRBJ2-7,-,TRBV7-2,TGTGCCAGCAGCGCTACCCGGGCGATCCACTACGAGCAGTACTTC,CASSATRAIHYEQYF
few,TRBJ1-2,TRBD1,TRBV18,TGTGCCAGCTCACCAGGGACAGGGGGTGGCTACACCTTC,CASSPGTGGGYTF